This section outlines one T cell receptor beta chain sequence together with its context. Clinical histories supplied by participants themselves formed the basis of cohort assignment. Trimming took 5 bases from V and 0 from J; bases not matched to a gene: 9. The CDR3 contains 17 residues. The V gene's germline CDR1 is MNHEY and CDR2 SVGEGT. The data originate from a study of blood T cell repertoires in COVID-19. Only in-frame clones appear in the TCRdb table, and some are missing; sequencing was by immunoSEQ multiplex PCR. The table has roughly 170,000 clones, about 72% seen once. The receptor was derived from a woman aged 45-59 years who had recovered from COVID-19. V usage is TRBV6-2 or TRBV6-3 and J usage is TRBJ2-7; 11 nucleotides agree with TRBD2. Specimen: PBMCs or T cells enriched from blood (not recorded which). The CDR3 DNA reads as TGTGCCAGCAGTACGGGGCGACTAGCGGGGAGCTCCTACGAGCAGTACTTC. Residues: CASSTGRLAGSSYEQYF.